These 6 T cell receptor beta chains were sequenced from one sample in a study of blood T cells in healthy people across ages. A sample-barcoded 5' primer and a J-beta primer mix were used in a second PCR of roughly 7 to 11 cycles. MiXCR, run by TCRdb on the 5' RACE reads, gives a single entry per CDR3 protein. The sample carries about 510,000 distinct CDR3 sequences, over 25% recorded once. This sample also appeared in a second study, on T cells of mothers and their children.

The specimen was blood. These receptors were taken from a boy aged 2 to 10 in good health.

This clonotype was seen a few times. The chain recombines TRBV6-5 with TRBJ2-5; 10 bases agree with TRBD2. Germline CDR1 MNHEY, CDR2 SVGAGI. V lost 2 bases, J lost 7 bases, and 4 bases stayed unmatched. CDR3 length: 14 amino acids. The CDR3, as DNA: TGTGCCAGCAGTTACGGAGCGGGAGGGGGGACCCAGTACTTC. Amino acids: CASSYGAGGGTQYF.

V usage is TRBV9 and J usage is TRBJ2-7; D may be TRBD1 (7 bases). V dropped 3 bases and J dropped 1 base, with 14 bases sitting between them. CDR3 length: 15 residues. The germline V gene has CDR1 SGDLS and CDR2 YYNGEE. The CDR3, as DNA: TGTGCCAGCAGCGCAGAGACAGGGAGGTCCTACGAGCAGTACTTC. Protein product: CASSAETGRSYEQYF.

The chain recombines TRBV12-5 with TRBJ1-1, with a tentative D call TRBD1 (5 bases). CDR1 and CDR2 (germline): LGHNT, FRNRAP. Trimming stripped 0 bases from V and 11 bases from J, with 13 bases between. CDR3 length equals 13 residues. CDR3 bases: TGTGCTAGTGGTTTGGTACTCGGGGGTGAGGCTTTCTTT. Translated, it gives CASGLVLGGEAFF.

V gene TRBV20-1 combines with J gene TRBJ1-1; TRBD1 is a possible D gene (5 bases). CDR3 size: 14 residues. From germline, CDR1 is DFQATT and CDR2 SNEGSKA (reference sequence). Trimming cost V 6 bases and J 1 base, with 15 bases left between them. The CDR3 region has the DNA TGCAGTGCGAGAAAGACAGCTACGAACACTGAAGCTTTCTTT. Encoded protein: CSARKTATNTEAFF.

This clonotype was observed a few times. The chain employs TRBV19 and TRBJ2-1; weak D call: TRBD1 (6 bases). Germline V CDR1 and CDR2: LNHDA, SQIVND (reference sequence). This CDR3 has 12 residues. The V end lost 6 bases, the J end lost 8 bases, and 11 bases lay between the germline ends. This CDR3 is CASRGQKDEQFF. In nucleotides, the CDR3 is TGTGCCAGTAGGGGACAAAAGGATGAGCAGTTCTTC.

This clonotype was seen more than once but under ten times. This chain links TRBV10-3 with TRBJ2-3, with D uncertain. Deletions cut 3 bases from V and 1 base from J, with 8 bases between. From germline, CDR1 is ENHRY and CDR2 SYGVKD. The CDR3 totals 14 residues. The DNA of the CDR3 is TGTGCCATCAGTGAAGATGGACGCACAGATACGCAGTATTTT. It translates to CAISEDGRTDTQYF.